These 16 T cell receptor beta chains were all obtained from the same sample, sequenced in a study of chemoradiotherapy in HPV16-positive cancers. The table came from immunoSEQ multiplex PCR; TCRdb's copy has only in-frame clones and leaves some out. The data show some 16,000 clones, with 78% seen just once and roughly 9.6% held by the top ten. The material was obtained from a patient who underwent chemoradiotherapy. The receptors stem from a human donor with HPV-associated anogenital cancer.

The genes are TRBV5-1 and TRBJ1-2; tentatively, D is TRBD1 (6 bases). The V gene's germline CDR1 is SGHRS and CDR2 YFSETQ. V dropped 0 bases and J dropped 11 bases, with 20 bases sitting between them. The CDR3 has 15 amino acids. The CDR3 region has the DNA TGCGCCAGCAGCTTGGTGGTCGCGGCGGGAGGGGGTTACACCTTC. Protein sequence: CASSLVVAAGGGYTF.

V usage is TRBV2 and J usage is TRBJ1-5; D uncertain. V was pared by 1 base and J by 7 bases, with 14 bases between. The length of the CDR3 is 15 residues. CDR1 is SNHLY and CDR2 is FYNNEI in the germline V gene. The CDR3 DNA is TGTGCCAGCAGTGAAGTGATTTTTCGGGGACAGCCCCAGCATTTT. It is translated as CASSEVIFRGQPQHF.

This clone has a single count. J is TRBJ1-6 and V is TRBV30; 8 positions match TRBD1. The germline V gene encodes CDR1 GTSNPN and CDR2 SVGIG (reference sequence). With 2 bases clipped from V and 7 bases from J, the junction kept 4 bases outside the gene matches. The CDR3 has 14 amino acids. CDR3 amino acids: CAWSRGTGNSPLHF. The CDR3 bases are TGTGCCTGGAGTCGGGGGACAGGCAATTCACCCCTCCACTTT.

The V and J genes are TRBV6-5 and TRBJ1-2; 8 bases line up with TRBD1. CDR1 is MNHEY, CDR2 SVGAGI, per germline. CDR3 size: 13 residues. V shed 7 bases, J shed 3 bases, and the junction held 4 bases outside the gene matches. The CDR3 here is CASTQTGDYGYTF. The CDR3 region has the DNA TGTGCCAGCACCCAGACAGGGGACTATGGCTACACCTTC.

The chain joins TRBV29-1 to TRBJ1-1; the D is unclear. Trimming took 1 base from V and 5 from J, leaving 8 bases between them. Germline values: CDR1 SQVTM, CDR2 ANQGSEA. The CDR3 loop spans 12 amino acids. The CDR3 loop reads CSVEGEGTEAFF. CDR3 nucleotides: TGCAGCGTTGAAGGGGAAGGGACTGAAGCTTTCTTT.

The CDR3 coding sequence is TGTGCCAGCAGCTTAGTAGGGACAGGGGCCTACGAGCAGTACTTC. Protein sequence: CASSLVGTGAYEQYF. The chain combines TRBV11-2 with TRBJ2-7, with 10 positions matching TRBD1. Trimming cost V 1 base and J 2 bases; bases outside gene matches: 2. CDR1 and CDR2 (germline): SGHAT, FQNNGV. CDR3 length: 15 amino acids.

The CDR3 sequence is CASSLPRDGFYEQYF. CDR3 nucleotide sequence: TGTGCCAGCAGCTTACCCCGGGACGGCTTCTACGAGCAGTACTTC. V and J are TRBV27 and TRBJ2-7, with D perhaps being TRBD1 or TRBD2 (5 bases each). The V gene lost 6 bases and the J gene lost 3 bases, with 18 bases spanning the gap. This CDR3 is built from 15 residues. Germline V gene sequence: CDR1 MNHEY, CDR2 SMNVEV (reference sequence).

The rearrangement links TRBV21-1 to TRBJ1-1. TRBV21-1 is assigned pseudogene status. This CDR3 has 21 amino acids. CDR3 protein: CASSKGPPDRSHREGNTEAFF. The DNA of the CDR3 is TGTGCCAGCAGCAAAGGTCCCCCAGACAGAAGCCATCGGGAGGGAAACACTGAAGCTTTCTTT.

The J gene is TRBJ2-7, the V gene TRBV6-4, with a weak D call TRBD1 (6 bases). Germline V gene lookup returns CDR1 MRHNA and CDR2 SNTAGT. The germline V and J ends were trimmed by 2 bases and 0 bases, with 17 bases remaining between them. The CDR3 covers 17 residues. CDR3 sequence: CASSDRSTGCFSYEQYF. DNA for the CDR3: TGTGCCAGCAGTGACCGGTCGACAGGATGCTTCTCCTACGAGCAGTACTTC.

CDR3 coding DNA: TGTGCCAGTAGTCCGGGACTAGCGGGGGTTTCCGAGCAGTACTTC. Translating gives CASSPGLAGVSEQYF. This chain joins TRBV19 and TRBJ2-7; TRBD2 aligns across 14 bases. The ends lost 5 bases at V and 6 bases at J; junction bases unmatched: 6. This CDR3 comprises 15 residues. Germline CDR1 is LNHDA and CDR2 is SQIVND (reference sequence).

This sequence joins TRBV28 and TRBJ1-2, with D tentatively TRBD1 (5 bases). Between the trimmed V and J ends, which lost 1 base and 1 base, there was a span of 10 bases. This CDR3 contains 15 residues. Germline V gene sequence: CDR1 MDHEN, CDR2 SYDVKM. CDR3 bases: TGTGCCAGCAGTTTATTGGGCGGGGGTAACTATGGCTACACCTTC. Translation: CASSLLGGGNYGYTF.

This clone was counted between two and nine times. The V and J genes are TRBV2 and TRBJ2-1; no firm D call. Trimming took off 6 bases at V and 5 bases at J, with 2 bases between the two ends. The CDR3 is 10 residues long. Germline CDR1 and CDR2: SNHLY and FYNNEI. The chain's CDR3 is CASSNNEQFF. The DNA for the CDR3 is TGTGCCAGCAGCAACAATGAGCAGTTCTTC.

The V call is TRBV6-1, the J call TRBJ1-6; 7 nucleotides match TRBD1. The CDR3 consists of 15 residues. CDR1 and CDR2 (germline): MNHNS, SASEGT. V gave up 11 bases and J gave up 4 bases; unmatched junction bases: 11. CDR3 DNA: TGTGCCGTCCAGGGGGGCAGTAATTATAATTCACCCCTCCACTTT. It is translated as CAVQGGSNYNSPLHF.

This chain uses TRBV7-9 with TRBJ2-1; 11 nucleotides align to TRBD2. The CDR3 extends over 16 amino acids. The V and J ends lost 5 bases and 9 bases, in that order; junction bases with no gene match: 12. The germline gives CDR1 SEHNR, CDR2 FQNEAQ (reference sequence). CDR3 sequence reads: CASSPVSSGGASEQFF. The CDR3 DNA reads as TGTGCCAGCAGCCCAGTGAGTAGCGGGGGGGCCAGTGAGCAGTTCTTC.

This chain links TRBV19 with TRBJ2-7; perhaps D is TRBD1 or TRBD2 (5 bases each). The CDR3 covers 14 residues. Germline loops: CDR1 LNHDA, CDR2 SQIVND (reference sequence). Between the trimmed V and J ends, which lost 5 bases and 2 bases, there was a span of 13 bases. The CDR3 region is CASSLGTGPYEQYF. The CDR3 DNA reads as TGTGCCAGTAGTCTGGGGACCGGGCCCTACGAGCAGTACTTC. Complete variable domain (other parts from reference TRBV19 and TRBJ2-7): DGGITQSPKYLFRKEGQNVTLSCEQNLNHDAMYWYRQDPGQGLRLIYYSQIVNDFQKGDIAEGYSVSREKKESFPLTVTSAQKNPTAFYLCASSLGTGPYEQYFGPGTRLTVT.

This clone was seen more than once but under ten times. Here the CDR3 reads CASSGSNTGELFF. CDR3 bases: TGTGCCAGCTCGGGTTCGAACACCGGGGAGCTGTTTTTT. This chain joins TRBV7-9 and TRBJ2-2; D gene ambiguous. This CDR3 has 13 residues. Between the trimmed V and J ends, which lost 8 bases and 0 bases, there was a span of 7 bases. Germline V gene lookup returns CDR1 SEHNR and CDR2 FQNEAQ (reference sequence). Full variable domain (rest looked up from reference TRBV7-9 and TRBJ2-2): DTGVSQNPRHKITKRGQNVTFRCDPISEHNRLYWYRQTLGQGPEFLTYFQNEAQLEKSRLLSDRFSAERPKGSFSTLEIQRTEQGDSAMYLCASSGSNTGELFFGEGSRLTVL.